This TCR beta chain was obtained from a study of identical twins. Study-wide results and limits: There is a chance that invariant MAIT and iNKT cells partially muddied zero-insertion analyses. Out-of-frame beta sequences exhibited a weaker degree of excess twin sharing.

Regarding this clonotype: Its antigen is as yet unknown.

Germline V gene sequence: CDR1 SNHLY, CDR2 FYNNEI. The ends were cut back, 4 bases at V and 5 bases at J, with 8 bases in the middle. CDR3 length: 12 amino acids. MiXCR, applied by TCRdb to the 5' RACE reads, yields one record per CDR3 protein. The data contain 700,000 to 950,000 distinct CDR3 sequences, approximately 13% of them seen just once; the ten biggest clones take up around 1.5%. The same sample was also used in a study of yellow fever vaccine responses in identical twins. As that study records: Twins reportedly had a vaccine T cell response that seemed partly convergent, partly personalized.

Sample: PBMCs. The receptor comes from a young woman in good health. The rearrangement uses TRBV2 and TRBJ2-5; D remains unclear. The CDR3 DNA sequence: TGTGCCAGCAGTGGGGAAAGCGAGACCCAGTACTTC. Its translation is CASSGESETQYF. The full variable domain, in which reference TRBV2 and TRBJ2-5 provide the parts outside the CDR3, is EPEVTQTPSHQVTQMGQEVILRCVPISNHLYFYWYRQILGQKVEFLVSFYNNEISEKSEIFDDQFSVERPDGSNFTLKIRSTKLEDSAMYFCASSGESETQYFGPGTRLLVL.